Listed below are T cell receptor beta chains from one sample, sequenced in a study of cytomegalovirus exposure and HLA in healthy donors. Sequencing was performed with immunoSEQ multiplex PCR; in TCRdb, only in-frame clones are kept and a portion is missing. The table has 170,000 or so clones, over 75% seen once. The sample taken for sequencing was PBMCs. The origin of the receptors is a woman between 45 and 65 years old in good health and CMV-seropositive. Each CDR3 is given with its conserved first and last residue. The D gene is left open where the match is weak.

d_gene	v_gene	j_gene	CDR3aa
NA	TRBV28	TRBJ2-7	CASSTDSYYEQYF
TRBD1	TRBV6-5	TRBJ2-7	CASSRTGDPYEQYF
NA	TRBV18	TRBJ2-1	CASSPEVRGNEQFF
NA	TRBV9	TRBJ2-6	CASSVVSVASSGANVLTF
TRBD2	TRBV19	TRBJ2-2	CASSPLALSNTGELFF
TRBD2	TRBV6-4	TRBJ2-1	CASSLLAGTYNEQFF
NA	TRBV2	TRBJ1-4	CASSEERVREKLFF
TRBD1	TRBV5-1	TRBJ2-5	CASGLQGADETQYF
NA	TRBV11-3	NA	CASSPGSSEQYF
NA	TRBV28	TRBJ2-6	CASSSVSSGANVLTF
NA	TRBV11-2	TRBJ2-3	CASSRGHQTGDTQYF
NA	TRBV6-1	TRBJ1-3	CASGDGGLSGNTIYF
NA	TRBV28	TRBJ2-3	CASSSPSIRSNF
NA	TRBV11-1	TRBJ2-3	CASSLDGDTQYF
NA	TRBV14	NA	CASSQDIQGNEQYF
NA	TRBV28	TRBJ2-7	CASSLQGSASYEQYF
NA	TRBV2	NA	CASSPGGTRAYEQYF
NA	TRBV25-1	TRBJ2-1	CASLGRGPYNEQFF
NA	TRBV11-2	TRBJ2-1	CASSLVSAGAYNEQFF
NA	TRBV7-9	TRBJ2-2	CSSSPTGQRIFGELFF
NA	TRBV6-1	TRBJ1-5	CASSGQFNQPQHF
NA	TRBV2	TRBJ2-1	CASSVTSSYNEQFF
NA	TRBV28	TRBJ1-1	CASSPLGEGTEAFF
NA	TRBV20-1	TRBJ2-5	CSGGGRETQYF
TRBD2	TRBV4-2	TRBJ2-3	CASSSYSGSTDTQYF
TRBD2	TRBV2	TRBJ2-3	CASSLGLARGADTQYF
NA	TRBV19	TRBJ1-1	CASSEGDPEAFF
NA	TRBV28	TRBJ1-2	CASSLLQGYGYTF
NA	TRBV5-1	TRBJ1-2	CASSPLEAITNGYTF
TRBD2	TRBV5-1	TRBJ2-5	CASSLGASGQETQYF
TRBD1	TRBV5-1	TRBJ2-1	CASSLPGTGASNEQFF
NA	TRBV11-1	TRBJ2-1	CASSSRVGGDEQFF
TRBD1	TRBV28	TRBJ2-7	CASSSGGRYEQYF
NA	TRBV7-2	TRBJ2-5	CASSLGRVETQYF
NA	TRBV5-1	TRBJ1-2	CASSLVGGTDGYTF
NA	TRBV29-1	TRBJ1-1	CSVLNSRYSAGNTEAFF
TRBD2	TRBV5-1	TRBJ2-1	CASRFSGGARDEQFF
NA	TRBV6-1	TRBJ2-7	CASRASARGHEQYF
NA	TRBV5-8	TRBJ1-1	CASREYTEAFF
NA	TRBV2	TRBJ2-1	CATKWDSYNEQFF
TRBD1	TRBV19	TRBJ1-5	CASSIGIRQGGSNQPQHF
TRBD2	TRBV7-2	TRBJ2-7	CASSMRTSSTYEQYF
TRBD1	TRBV6-1	TRBJ1-4	CASTQTGEKLFF
TRBD1	TRBV28	TRBJ2-1	CASSDLPGQGPRDEQFF
NA	TRBV28	TRBJ1-2	CASSLRQISTYGYTF
TRBD2	TRBV6-5	TRBJ2-1	CASSNPLAGLNEQFF
NA	TRBV18	TRBJ2-7	CASSPPDGQSYEQYF
TRBD2	TRBV5-1	TRBJ2-5	CASSTTSGGSTETQYF
TRBD1	TRBV4-2	TRBJ1-1	CASSQGTGGKGGTEAFF
NA	TRBV28	TRBJ1-2	CASSLRVGYTF
TRBD1	TRBV28	TRBJ2-1	CASSSLVQRDREYNEQFF
NA	TRBV5-1	TRBJ2-1	CASSLAGGAHNEQFF
TRBD1	TRBV5-8	TRBJ1-5	CASSGNRDRRSAQHF
NA	TRBV7-2	TRBJ1-3	CASSLGQNSGNTIYF
NA	TRBV9	TRBJ2-4	CASSVEWGRDIQYF
TRBD2	TRBV28	TRBJ2-6	CAILTQWGGGANVLTF
NA	TRBV27	TRBJ1-6	CASTPGQGVYNSPLHF
TRBD1	TRBV13	TRBJ2-7	CASSLRGRGISYEQYF
NA	TRBV20-1	TRBJ1-2	CSLPFNGYTF